The 26 T cell receptor beta chains given below trace back to one sample, sequenced in a study of blood T cell repertoires in COVID-19. Method: immunoSEQ multiplex PCR; TCRdb's copy keeps in-frame clones and lacks some. The sample consists of more than 250,000 clones, about 86% of them appearing once. Sequencing was performed on peripheral blood. The receptors originated from a woman under 40 who had recovered from COVID-19.

The chain employs TRBV6-5 and TRBJ2-1, with D possibly being TRBD2 (5 bases). V shed 0 bases and J shed 4 bases, with 7 bases lying between them. The CDR3 covers 14 residues. CDR1 and CDR2 (germline): MNHEY, SVGAGI. CDR3 amino acids: CASSYSRGYNEQFF. In DNA, the CDR3 is TGTGCCAGCAGTTACTCCCGGGGTTACAATGAGCAGTTCTTC.

Only one count was recorded for this clone. The rearrangement links TRBV24-1 to TRBJ2-1, with 8 nucleotides matching TRBD1. Germline V gives CDR1 KGHDR, CDR2 SFDVKD. The CDR3 contains 17 residues. J gave up 8 bases and V 3 bases, and 14 bases lay outside the gene matches. CDR3 protein: CATSDKDTGTGKDEQFF. The CDR3 nucleotides are TGTGCCACCAGTGATAAAGATACGGGGACAGGCAAAGATGAGCAGTTCTTC.

This chain connects TRBV4-1 to TRBJ2-5; tentatively, D is TRBD1 (6 bases). The CDR3 has 13 residues. Germline CDR1 reads MGHRA; CDR2 reads YSYEKL. V was shortened by 5 bases and J by 6 bases, with 13 bases between the two germline ends. CDR3 coding DNA: TGCGCCAGCAGCGATACAGGGTTCAAGACCCAGTACTTC. It translates to CASSDTGFKTQYF.

The genes are TRBV3-1 (or the pseudogene TRBV3-2) and TRBJ2-1, with a possible D match to TRBD1 (5 bases). The CDR3 sequence is 15 residues long. The V gene lost 4 bases and the J gene lost 8 bases, with 18 bases spanning the gap. Germline CDR1 LGHDT, CDR2 YNNKEL (reference sequence). In DNA form, the CDR3 reads TGTGCCAGCAGCCCCGGGTTGCTCAGGGAACATGAGCAGTTCTTC. It specifies CASSPGLLREHEQFF.

The CDR3 DNA is TGCAGCGCCAGGACAGGGTTGAGCGAGACCCAGTACTTC. It encodes CSARTGLSETQYF. The V call is TRBV29-1, the J call TRBJ2-5, with 8 positions matching TRBD1. The CDR3 totals 13 residues. Germline lookup yields CDR1 SQVTM and CDR2 ANQGSEA. Trimming removed 7 bases from V and 5 bases from J; junction bases left unmatched: 9.

Only one count was recorded for this clone. This rearrangement joins TRBV30 to TRBJ2-5; TRBD1 aligns across 7 bases. This CDR3 comprises 14 residues. Germline V gives CDR1 GTSNPN, CDR2 SVGIG (reference sequence). Trimming cost V 1 base and J 2 bases; bases outside gene matches: 4. The CDR3 bases are TGTGCCTGGAGTGGGGACAGTAAACAAGAGACCCAGTACTTC. Encoded protein: CAWSGDSKQETQYF.

This clone occurred once. The chain is built from TRBV5-6 and TRBJ2-7; D perhaps matches TRBD2 (5 bases). The germline gives CDR1 SGHDT, CDR2 YYEEEE. CDR3 length: 16 amino acids. The ends were cut back, 0 bases at V and 0 bases at J, with 13 bases in the middle. CDR3 nucleotide sequence: TGTGCCAGCAGCTTGGTTATGCGGGCGGACTCCTACGAGCAGTACTTC. Translating gives CASSLVMRADSYEQYF. The whole variable domain, remainder taken from reference TRBV5-6 and TRBJ2-7, is DAGVTQSPTHLIKTRGQQVTLRCSPKSGHDTVSWYQQALGQGPQFIFQYYEEEERQRGNFPDRFSGHQFPNYSSELNVNALLLGDSALYLCASSLVMRADSYEQYFGPGTRLTVT.

The J gene is TRBJ2-2, the V gene TRBV7-9, with 8 bases matching TRBD1. This CDR3 is 16 amino acids long. The ends lost 1 base at V and 7 bases at J; junction bases unmatched: 8. Germline values: CDR1 SEHNR, CDR2 FQNEAQ (reference sequence). CDR3 in amino acids: CASSLDPGQGGGELFF. Here the CDR3 DNA reads TGTGCCAGCAGCTTAGACCCCGGACAGGGCGGCGGGGAGCTGTTTTTT.

The chain is built from TRBV18 and TRBJ1-1, with D possibly being TRBD1 (6 bases). This CDR3 is 14 amino acids long. Trimming shortened V by 2 bases and J by 3 bases, and 10 bases separated the two germline ends. Germline V gives CDR1 KGHSH, CDR2 LQKENI. The CDR3, as DNA: TGTGCCAGCTCACCAGTAACAGGGTACACTGAAGCTTTCTTT. This translates into CASSPVTGYTEAFF.

The J gene is TRBJ2-7, the V gene TRBV2; D uncertain. V was shortened by 6 bases and J by 9 bases, with 15 bases between the two germline ends. CDR1 and CDR2 from the germline V gene are SNHLY and FYNNEI. The CDR3 is 12 residues long. CDR3 sequence (DNA): TGTGCCAGCAGAGAAAGACTGCCTCGGCAGTACTTC. Its protein is CASRERLPRQYF.

The rearrangement links TRBV3-1 (or the pseudogene TRBV3-2) to TRBJ2-1; 10 nucleotides agree with TRBD2. V shed 8 bases and J 3 bases; nucleotides not matched to a gene: 10. Germline V gene data show CDR1 as LGHDT and CDR2 as YNNKEL (reference sequence). The CDR3 runs to 16 residues. The CDR3 sequence: CASPNLAGARYNEQFF. In nucleotides, the CDR3 is TGTGCCAGCCCTAACCTAGCGGGGGCCCGCTACAATGAGCAGTTCTTC.

The rearrangement links TRBV27 to TRBJ1-5; 7 nucleotides align to TRBD1. V dropped 1 base and J dropped 8; count of bases not matched to a gene: 11. In germline, CDR1 is MNHEY, CDR2 SMNVEV (reference sequence). The CDR3 is 16 residues long. The CDR3 region is CASSLFGTVLGEPQHF. CDR3 DNA: TGTGCCAGCAGTTTATTTGGGACAGTCCTTGGAGAGCCCCAGCATTTT.

The chain employs TRBV4-1 and TRBJ2-3, with TRBD2 matching 11 bases. V shed 8 bases and J 1 base; nucleotides not matched to a gene: 5. Germline V gene sequence: CDR1 MGHRA, CDR2 YSYEKL. This CDR3 is built from 15 residues. Written as DNA, the CDR3 is TGCGCCAGCCGTAGCGGGGGGGCCGGCACAGATACGCAGTATTTT. Its protein product is CASRSGGAGTDTQYF.

The chain is built from TRBV19 and TRBJ2-2, with 8 bases that match TRBD1. The CDR3 loop spans 16 amino acids. CDR1 LNHDA and CDR2 SQIVND come from the germline V gene (reference sequence). The J segment lost 3 bases and the V segment lost 8 bases, leaving 11 bases of the junction unmatched. The CDR3 loop is CASDTGGRYDTGELFF. The CDR3 nucleotides read TGTGCCAGTGACACAGGGGGAAGGTACGACACCGGGGAGCTGTTTTTT.

The chain couples TRBV7-3 to TRBJ2-5, with D perhaps matching TRBD1 (6 bases). CDR1 is SGHTA and CDR2 is FQGTGA in the germline V gene. The CDR3 is 14 residues long. Trimming stripped 5 bases from V and 5 bases from J, with 15 bases between. CDR3 in DNA: TGTGCCAGCAGCCTGAGTGGGGGCTGGGAGACCCAGTACTTC. Protein sequence: CASSLSGGWETQYF.

This rearrangement joins TRBV6-5 to TRBJ1-2, with 7 bases fitting TRBD1. V trimming: 0 bases; J trimming: 6 bases; junction bases outside the gene matches: 7. The CDR3 is 15 amino acids. Germline values: CDR1 MNHEY, CDR2 SVGAGI. CDR3 sequence (DNA): TGTGCCAGCAGTTACTCTCCGACAGGGCTTGATGGCTACACCTTC. Translation gives CASSYSPTGLDGYTF.

The CDR3 DNA reads TGTGCCAGCAGCCAAGTTTCGGGCGGGAGCTACAATGAGCAGTTCTTC. Its protein product is CASSQVSGGSYNEQFF. J is TRBJ2-1 and V is TRBV3-1 (or the pseudogene TRBV3-2), with 7 bases identical to TRBD2. Germline CDR1 reads LGHDT; CDR2 reads YNNKEL (reference sequence). V was pared by 1 base and J by 3 bases, with 6 bases of the junction left unmatched. The CDR3 covers 16 residues.

V is TRBV4-3 and J is TRBJ2-1; weak D call: TRBD2 (6 bases). Germline V lookup: CDR1 LGHNA, CDR2 YSLEER. The CDR3 totals 16 residues. Trimming cost V 0 bases and J 0 bases, with 9 bases left between them. The CDR3 nucleotides are TGCGCCAGCAGCCAAGATCGTAGCGGCTCCTACAATGAGCAGTTCTTC. Its translation: CASSQDRSGSYNEQFF.

The V and J genes are TRBV6-2 or TRBV6-3 and TRBJ2-3; D gene uncertain. The germline V and J ends were trimmed by 5 bases and 10 bases, with 13 bases remaining between them. Looked up from germline, CDR1 is MNHEY and CDR2 is SVGEGT. The CDR3 has 12 amino acids. The CDR3 nucleotides read TGTGCCAGCAGTAATACAAGATACCCGCAGTATTTT. It codes for CASSNTRYPQYF.

This chain connects TRBV2 to TRBJ2-5; D perhaps matches TRBD1 (6 bases). Germline loops: CDR1 SNHLY, CDR2 FYNNEI. The V and J ends lost 4 bases and 1 base respectively, with 10 bases between them. The length of the CDR3 is 14 residues. The CDR3 DNA reads as TGTGCCAGCAGTGGTACAGGGATCCAAGAGACCCAGTACTTC. Translation gives CASSGTGIQETQYF.

The rearrangement uses TRBV7-2 and TRBJ1-4, with 8 bases aligning to TRBD1. J gave up 1 base and V 0 bases, and 4 bases lay outside the gene matches. CDR3 length equals 17 residues. From germline, CDR1 is SGHTA and CDR2 FQGNSA. CDR3 amino acids: CASSLALDRVTNEKLFF. As DNA, the CDR3 is TGTGCCAGCAGCTTAGCGCTGGACAGGGTAACTAATGAAAAACTGTTTTTT.

This clone occurred once. The CDR3 reads CATSRAQSSYNEQFF. Here the CDR3 DNA reads TGTGCCACCAGCAGAGCACAAAGCTCCTACAATGAGCAGTTCTTC. This chain uses TRBV15 with TRBJ2-1; D ambiguous. Germline V CDR1 and CDR2: LNHNV, YYDKDF (reference sequence). V lost 1 base and J 0 bases, leaving 7 bases between the germline ends. CDR3 length: 15 residues.

The gene calls are TRBV3-1 (or the pseudogene TRBV3-2) and TRBJ2-7; 11 nucleotides line up with TRBD2. The CDR3 extends over 15 amino acids. After removal of 3 bases from V and 6 bases from J, the junction contained 7 bases not matched to a gene. Looked up from germline, CDR1 is LGHDT and CDR2 is YNNKEL (reference sequence). Written as DNA, the CDR3 is TGTGCCAGCAGCCACTTAACTAGCGGGGGAAGCGAGCAGTACTTC. The encoded protein is CASSHLTSGGSEQYF.

The J gene is TRBJ2-1, the V gene TRBV9, with 7 bases that match TRBD2. V trimming: 0 bases; J trimming: 9 bases; junction bases outside the gene matches: 12. Germline V gene data show CDR1 as SGDLS and CDR2 as YYNGEE. This CDR3 contains 16 residues. CDR3 DNA sequence: TGTGCCAGCAGCGTAGTCTCTAGCGGAGGGAGGGGTGAGCAGTTCTTC. It is translated as CASSVVSSGGRGEQFF.

The DNA of the CDR3 is TGTGCCAGCAGTCTCCAGGTCCGCTCTGGAAACACCATATATTTT. Amino acid sequence: CASSLQVRSGNTIYF. V usage is TRBV6-6 and J usage is TRBJ1-3; the D is unclear. The CDR3 length is 15 residues. Trimming took 5 bases from V and 0 from J, leaving 11 bases between them. CDR1 is MNHNY, CDR2 SVGAGI, per germline (reference sequence).

This clone was seen only once. The rearrangement links TRBV10-1 to TRBJ1-2; D not certain. Trimming took off 6 bases at V and 1 base at J, with 9 bases between the two ends. The CDR3 is 13 residues long. Germline CDR1 is WNHNN and CDR2 is SYGVQD (reference sequence). The CDR3 spells CASSAGINYGYTF. The CDR3 DNA follows: TGCGCCAGCAGCGCGGGGATTAACTATGGCTACACCTTC.